This T cell receptor beta chain was recorded in a study of blood T cells in healthy people across ages. Study-level points and caveats: Without sorted subsets, naive and antigen-experienced compartments could not be conclusively compared.

Together with a sample-barcoded 5' primer, a J-beta primer mix was included in a second PCR lasting about 6 to 11 cycles. TCRdb reprocessed the 5' RACE reads via MiXCR and lists one record per CDR3 protein. Of hundreds of thousands of distinct CDR3 sequences listed, 20% to 25% are singletons. This clonotype showed up many times. Its target is unknown. Each donor had 8.5 to 10 milliliters of peripheral blood drawn. This sequence originates from a man between 65 and 85 years old in good health. The source material was blood.

CDR3 in DNA: TGTGCCAGCGGGGGAGGGACAGAACGTTACAATGAGCAGTTCTTC. As protein: CASGGGTERYNEQFF. This chain links TRBV2 with TRBJ2-1; D possibly uses TRBD1 or TRBD2 (7 bases each). The CDR3 has 15 amino acids. Germline CDR1 reads SNHLY; CDR2 reads FYNNEI. V dropped 8 bases and J dropped 4 bases, with 18 bases sitting between them.